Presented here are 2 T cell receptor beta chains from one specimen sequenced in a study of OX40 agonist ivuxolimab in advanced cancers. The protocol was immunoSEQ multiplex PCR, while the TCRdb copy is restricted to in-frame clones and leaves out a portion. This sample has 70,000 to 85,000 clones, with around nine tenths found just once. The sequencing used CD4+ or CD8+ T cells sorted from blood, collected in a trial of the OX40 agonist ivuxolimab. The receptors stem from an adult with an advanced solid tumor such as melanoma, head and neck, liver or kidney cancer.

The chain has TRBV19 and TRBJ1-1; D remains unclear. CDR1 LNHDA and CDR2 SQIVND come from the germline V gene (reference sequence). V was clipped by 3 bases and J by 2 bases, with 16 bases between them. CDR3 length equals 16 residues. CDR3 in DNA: TGTGCCAGTAGTATCGGGCTAACAGAATTTAACACTGAAGCTTTCTTT. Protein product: CASSIGLTEFNTEAFF.

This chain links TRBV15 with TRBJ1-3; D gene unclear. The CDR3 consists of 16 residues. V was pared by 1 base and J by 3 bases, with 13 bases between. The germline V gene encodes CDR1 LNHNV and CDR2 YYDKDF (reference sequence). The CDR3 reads CATSRALRVSGNTIYF. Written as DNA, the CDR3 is TGTGCCACCAGCAGAGCGCTTAGGGTTAGTGGAAACACCATATATTTT.